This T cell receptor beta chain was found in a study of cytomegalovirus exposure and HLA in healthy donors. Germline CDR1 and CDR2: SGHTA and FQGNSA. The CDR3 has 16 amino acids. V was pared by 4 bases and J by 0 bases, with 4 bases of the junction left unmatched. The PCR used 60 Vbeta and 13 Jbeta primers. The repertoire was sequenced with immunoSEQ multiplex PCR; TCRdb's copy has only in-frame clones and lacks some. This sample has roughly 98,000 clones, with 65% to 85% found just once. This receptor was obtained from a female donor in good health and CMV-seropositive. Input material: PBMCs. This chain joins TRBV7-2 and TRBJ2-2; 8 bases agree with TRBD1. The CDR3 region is CASSSRTGSNTGELFF. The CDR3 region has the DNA TGTGCCAGCAGCTCCCGGACAGGGTCGAACACCGGGGAGCTGTTTTTT.